The 22 T cell receptor beta chains presented below share a single source sample, sequenced in a study of blood T cells in healthy people across ages. Using a J-beta primer mix together with a sample-barcoded 5' primer, a second PCR was run for about 6 to 12 cycles. A single record per CDR3 protein comes from TCRdb applying MiXCR to the 5' RACE reads. The table lists 700,000 to 1,000,000 distinct CDR3 sequences, more than 40% of them singletons. Sample: blood. These receptors came from a man aged 60 to 69 in good health.

This clonotype was counted only a few times. The V call is TRBV5-1, the J call TRBJ2-7; D not certain. V was trimmed by 5 bases and J by 4 bases, leaving 22 bases between them. The CDR3 is 16 amino acids. The germline gives CDR1 SGHRS, CDR2 YFSETQ. The CDR3 bases are TGCGCCAGCAGTCTATCGCCCGGGCCCCTTGGATACGAGCAGTACTTC. Protein: CASSLSPGPLGYEQYF.

This clonotype was picked up a small number of times. The chain carries TRBV27 and TRBJ1-4, with D perhaps TRBD1 (6 bases). Between the trimmed V and J ends, which lost 2 bases and 7 bases, there was a span of 17 bases. The CDR3 extends over 16 amino acids. Per the germline V gene, CDR1 is MNHEY and CDR2 is SMNVEV (reference sequence). The CDR3 DNA reads as TGTGCCAGCAGTTTAAACAGGGCAGGCGACGGTGAAAAACTGTTTTTT. This gives the protein CASSLNRAGDGEKLFF.

For the CDR3, the DNA is TGTGCCAGCAAGAAAGGAGGCACTGAAGCTTTCTTT. Its translation: CASKKGGTEAFF. The rearrangement links TRBV2 to TRBJ1-1; D unresolved. This CDR3 has 12 amino acids. Germline values: CDR1 SNHLY, CDR2 FYNNEI. The germline V and J ends were trimmed by 7 bases and 4 bases, with 10 bases remaining between them.

The chain couples TRBV14 to TRBJ1-2, with no clear D. The CDR3 covers 14 residues. The V gene lost 1 base and the J gene lost 5 bases, with 11 bases spanning the gap. Germline CDR1 SGHDN, CDR2 FVKESK. CDR3 in DNA: TGTGCCAGCAGCCAAGGTGGACCAATTTATGGCTACACCTTC. This encodes CASSQGGPIYGYTF. Drawing the rest from reference TRBV14 and TRBJ1-2, the complete variable domain is EAGVTQFPSHSVIEKGQTVTLRCDPISGHDNLYWYRRVMGKEIKFLLHFVKESKQDESGMPNNRFLAERTGGTYSTLKVQPAELEDSGVYFCASSQGGPIYGYTFGSGTRLTVV.

V and J are TRBV20-1 and TRBJ1-3; 7 nucleotides agree with TRBD1. V shed 0 bases and J 11 bases; nucleotides not matched to a gene: 13. CDR3 length: 15 residues. Germline CDR1 reads DFQATT; CDR2 reads SNEGSKA (reference sequence). CDR3 bases: TGCAGTGCTAGAGATAAGTTAACAGGGGAATCCCCCATATATTTT. Protein sequence: CSARDKLTGESPIYF.

The V gene is TRBV7-9, the J gene TRBJ1-1; D perhaps matches TRBD1 (5 bases). In germline, CDR1 is SEHNR, CDR2 FQNEAQ (reference sequence). This CDR3 is built from 14 residues. V lost 3 bases and J 1 base, leaving 9 bases between the germline ends. The CDR3 reads CASSFTGTNTEAFF. The CDR3 DNA sequence: TGTGCCAGCAGCTTCACAGGAACGAACACTGAAGCTTTCTTT.

CDR3 sequence (DNA): TGCAGTGCTGGGATCAGTAACAGGGTTCCCTACGAGCAGTACTTC. Protein product: CSAGISNRVPYEQYF. The V call is TRBV20-1, the J call TRBJ2-4; TRBD1 is a possible D gene (6 bases). The J call is in doubt because the DNA end fits TRBJ2-7 better. Germline loops: CDR1 DFQATT, CDR2 SNEGSKA (reference sequence). The CDR3 extends over 15 amino acids.

The table lists this clonotype with a few counts. V is TRBV6-6 and J is TRBJ2-5; tentative D call: TRBD1 (6 bases). Trimming cost V 0 bases and J 5 bases, with 16 bases left between them. Per germline, CDR1 MNHNY and CDR2 SVGAGI (reference sequence). CDR3 size: 16 residues. CDR3 loop: CASSYSKDSSRETQYF. DNA of the CDR3: TGTGCCAGCAGTTACTCCAAGGACAGTTCCCGGGAGACCCAGTACTTC.

This clonotype was seen a handful of times. The CDR3 DNA is TGTGCCAGCAGCTTAGGCAGGGGCCCCGCAGCGTACAATGAGCAGTTCTTC. It specifies CASSLGRGPAAYNEQFF. The chain joins TRBV7-7 to TRBJ2-1; tentatively, D is TRBD1 (6 bases). The CDR3 sequence is 17 residues long. The germline V gene has CDR1 SSHAT and CDR2 FNYEAQ (reference sequence). V was trimmed by 1 base and J by 4 bases, leaving 17 bases between them.

The chain has TRBV9 and TRBJ1-2; D gene unclear. The CDR3 is made up of 13 amino acids. CDR1 is SGDLS and CDR2 is YYNGEE in the germline V gene. The germline V and J ends were trimmed by 0 bases and 8 bases, with 11 bases remaining between them. The CDR3 sequence: CASSVAANRGYTF. The CDR3 DNA follows: TGTGCCAGCAGCGTAGCTGCTAATCGGGGCTACACCTTC.

The DNA of the CDR3 is TGTGCCAGCAGCGTAGAGGTAGCTGGGGCCAACGTCCTGACTTTC. The encoded protein is CASSVEVAGANVLTF. The chain is built from TRBV9 and TRBJ2-6; D gene unclear. V was cut by 0 bases and J by 2 bases, with 6 bases left in between. Germline V CDR1 and CDR2: SGDLS, YYNGEE. The CDR3 is 15 amino acids. The variable domain in full, with the rest retrieved from reference TRBV9 and TRBJ2-6, is DSGVTQTPKHLITATGQRVTLRCSPRSGDLSVYWYQQSLDQGLQFLIQYYNGEERAKGNILERFSAQQFPDLHSELNLSSLELGDSALYFCASSVEVAGANVLTFGAGSRLTVL.

The chain has TRBV21-1 and TRBJ2-2; the table's D call of TRBD2 was not tested on the DNA. TRBV21-1 is described as a pseudogene. The CDR3 spans 21 residues. The CDR3 here is CASTPNRSSGGPPSHTGELFF. The CDR3 DNA sequence: TGTGCCAGCACCCCCAATCGGTCTAGCGGGGGCCCGCCCTCTCACACCGGGGAGCTGTTTTTT.

V gene TRBV7-2 combines with J gene TRBJ1-2; possibly TRBD1 for D (6 bases). CDR1 is SGHTA and CDR2 is FQGNSA in the germline V gene. Trimming removed 1 base at V and 4 bases at J, with 13 bases between. The CDR3 length is 15 residues. CDR3 amino acids: CASSLDLRTAYGYTF. CDR3 nucleotide sequence: TGTGCCAGCAGCTTAGATTTGAGGACAGCCTATGGCTACACCTTC.

Only a few counts were recorded for this clonotype. The chain has TRBV5-6 and TRBJ2-7; no clear D gene. The CDR3 covers 13 residues. CDR1 and CDR2 from the germline V gene are SGHDT and YYEEEE. Trimming removed 4 bases from V and 6 bases from J, with 14 bases in between. Written as DNA, the CDR3 is TGTGCCAGCAGCCCCAAGCTGTTCGGCGAGCAGTACTTC. Translating gives CASSPKLFGEQYF.

This clonotype was seen a handful of times. The gene calls are TRBV10-3 and TRBJ1-6; 9 nucleotides align to TRBD1. CDR1 ENHRY and CDR2 SYGVKD come from the germline V gene. V lost 7 bases, J lost 10 bases, and 5 bases stayed unmatched. CDR3 size: 13 residues. Here the CDR3 DNA reads TGTGCCATCAAGGACAGGGGACAATCACCCCTCCACTTT. It yields the protein CAIKDRGQSPLHF.

The rearrangement joins TRBV6-6 to TRBJ1-5; 9 nucleotides match TRBD1. The germline CDR1 and CDR2 sequences are MNHNY and SVGAGI (reference sequence). The CDR3 totals 15 residues. J was trimmed by 2 bases and V by 8 bases; bases with no gene match: 7. In DNA form, the CDR3 reads TGTGCCAGCGAGCCTACAGGGGGCGGCAATCAGCCCCAGCATTTT. This translates into CASEPTGGGNQPQHF.

The chain recombines TRBV6-5 with TRBJ2-7; tentatively, D is TRBD1 (6 bases). Germline CDR1 and CDR2: MNHEY and SVGAGI. V was pared by 5 bases and J by 1 base, with 12 bases between. This CDR3 has 14 residues. CDR3 residues: CASSGWDKSYEQYF. DNA of the CDR3: TGTGCCAGCAGTGGGTGGGACAAATCCTACGAGCAGTACTTC.

V and J are TRBV12-3 or TRBV12-4 and TRBJ2-3, with a weak D call TRBD1 (7 bases). Trimming left V 7 bases short and J 0 bases short, with 14 bases between. This CDR3 is built from 15 residues. In DNA form, the CDR3 reads TGTGCCAGCACCGCCAGGGGGGCTAGCACAGATACGCAGTATTTT. This codes for CASTARGASTDTQYF.

The V and J genes are TRBV5-4 and TRBJ1-2; 7 bases align to TRBD1. The CDR3 extends over 15 amino acids. Germline V CDR1 and CDR2: SGHNT, YYREEE (reference sequence). After removal of 0 bases from V and 3 bases from J, the junction contained 5 bases not matched to a gene. CDR3 protein: CASSLGGTVDYGYTF. CDR3 in DNA: TGTGCCAGCAGCTTGGGAGGGACAGTGGACTATGGCTACACCTTC. The variable domain in full, completed from reference TRBV5-4 and TRBJ1-2, reads ETGVTQSPTHLIKTRGQQVTLRCSSQSGHNTVSWYQQALGQGPQFIFQYYREEENGRGNFPPRFSGLQFPNYSSELNVNALELDDSALYLCASSLGGTVDYGYTFGSGTRLTVV.

V and J are TRBV20-1 and TRBJ1-1; 10 bases match TRBD1. Trimming removed 6 bases from V and 5 bases from J; junction bases left unmatched: 9. Germline loops: CDR1 DFQATT, CDR2 SNEGSKA (reference sequence). CDR3 length: 14 amino acids. CDR3 amino acids: CSAERDRGRTEAFF. In DNA form, the CDR3 reads TGCAGTGCAGAAAGGGACAGGGGTAGGACTGAAGCTTTCTTT.

The chain is built from TRBV14 and TRBJ1-2; a possible D gene is TRBD1 (5 bases). V was clipped by 4 bases and J by 7 bases, with 10 bases between them. The germline CDR1 and CDR2 sequences are SGHDN and FVKESK. CDR3 size: 12 residues. This CDR3 is CASSPGPVGYTF. The CDR3 nucleotides are TGTGCCAGCAGCCCAGGGCCAGTTGGCTACACCTTC.

This chain's CDR3 is CASSLAPGKFSYEQYF. CDR3 sequence (DNA): TGTGCCAGCAGCTTAGCTCCAGGGAAATTCTCCTACGAGCAGTACTTC. The chain has TRBV11-3 and TRBJ2-7, with D perhaps matching TRBD1 (5 bases). Germline V gene lookup returns CDR1 SGHNT and CDR2 YENEEA. The V gene lost 1 base and the J gene lost 0 bases, with 13 bases spanning the gap. The CDR3 contains 16 residues.